This T cell receptor beta chain was sequenced in a study of blood T cell repertoires in COVID-19. Per germline, CDR1 MDHEN and CDR2 SYDVKM. There are 15 residues in the CDR3. V dropped 11 bases and J dropped 2 bases, with 19 bases sitting between them. Original processing notes: Reference gene primer amplification gave estimated nucleated cell counts. Sequencing was performed with immunoSEQ multiplex PCR; in TCRdb, only in-frame clones are kept and a portion is missing. The V and J calls and the clone size are those of that table, but D and trimming were determined from the DNA. The table lists around 300,000 clones, 75% to 90% of them singletons.

V gene TRBV28 combines with J gene TRBJ1-5; D unresolved. The sequenced material came from PBMCs or T cells enriched from blood (not recorded which). The sequence was collected from a man aged 25 to 40 who had recovered from COVID-19. The CDR3 spells CASQRAGQGNQPQHF. DNA for the CDR3: TGTGCCTCACAGCGGGCGGGCCAGGGCAATCAGCCCCAGCATTTT.